The 27 T cell receptor beta chains presented below share a single source sample, sequenced in a study of PD-1 blockade in mismatch repair-deficient tumors. Assay used: immunoSEQ multiplex PCR; TCRdb lists only in-frame clones, some missing. The sample includes some 48,000 clones, around 77% seen only once; the top ten take around 3.5%. Sequencing was performed on PBMCs, taken before pembrolizumab treatment. The receptors originated from an adult with mismatch repair-deficient cancer.

This clone has a handful of counts. J is TRBJ1-1 and V is TRBV27; maybe TRBD1 (5 bases). This CDR3 is 14 amino acids long. V was shortened by 2 bases and J by 4 bases, with 11 bases between the two germline ends. Germline assignment: CDR1 MNHEY and CDR2 SMNVEV (reference sequence). The DNA for the CDR3 is TGTGCCAGCAGTTTAGGGGGGGACTTCACTGAAGCTTTCTTT. It codes for CASSLGGDFTEAFF.

The chain links TRBV4-1 to TRBJ2-1; D unresolved. The CDR3 is 13 amino acids. Trimming took off 4 bases at V and 2 bases at J, with 6 bases between the two ends. The germline V gene has CDR1 MGHRA and CDR2 YSYEKL. The CDR3 DNA reads TGCGCCAGCAGCCCCGACCCCTACAATGAGCAGTTCTTC. The encoded protein is CASSPDPYNEQFF.

The chain links TRBV7-9 to TRBJ1-1, with 7 bases identical to TRBD1. Looked up from germline, CDR1 is SEHNR and CDR2 is FQNEAQ (reference sequence). The CDR3 loop spans 14 amino acids. Germline trimming cut 5 bases from V and 5 bases from J; bases unmatched to any gene: 8. CDR3 DNA: TGTGCCAGCAGCCTACGACAGGGAGAAACTGAAGCTTTCTTT. Translated, it gives CASSLRQGETEAFF.

The chain is built from TRBV7-3 and TRBJ1-1, with D unresolved. The CDR3 runs to 14 residues. With 3 bases removed from V and 9 bases from J, the gap between germline ends came to 17 bases. Germline loops: CDR1 SGHTA, CDR2 FQGTGA. In DNA form, the CDR3 reads TGTGCCAGCAGCTTCCGGCGTACCGGGGAGCAAGCTTTCTTT. It specifies CASSFRRTGEQAFF.

V and J are TRBV4-1 and TRBJ2-6, with 10 bases lining up with TRBD1. Germline CDR1 MGHRA, CDR2 YSYEKL. CDR3 size: 17 residues. Germline trimming cut 4 bases from V and 3 bases from J; bases unmatched to any gene: 6. The CDR3 nucleotides read TGCGCCAGCAGCCTGAGACAGGGGGCTCTTGGGGCCAACGTCCTGACTTTC. This encodes CASSLRQGALGANVLTF.

This rearrangement joins TRBV11-3 to TRBJ1-1; D not resolved. The CDR3 totals 14 residues. Trimming cost V 3 bases and J 1 base, with 9 bases left between them. Per germline, CDR1 SGHNT and CDR2 YENEEA. CDR3 region: CASSLEGPNTEAFF. Here the CDR3 DNA reads TGTGCCAGCAGCTTGGAGGGTCCGAACACTGAAGCTTTCTTT.

The chain combines TRBV5-4 with TRBJ1-2, with TRBD1 matching 9 bases. J gave up 8 bases and V 4 bases, and 12 bases lay outside the gene matches. The germline V gene encodes CDR1 SGHNT and CDR2 YYREEE (reference sequence). The CDR3 is 15 amino acids. In nucleotides, the CDR3 is TGTGCCAGCAGCCGAGATAATACAGGGGGCGAGGGCTACACCTTC. This sequence encodes CASSRDNTGGEGYTF.

V and J are TRBV11-2 and TRBJ2-7; D ambiguous. V was clipped by 1 base and J by 0 bases, with 7 bases between them. Germline CDR1 SGHAT, CDR2 FQNNGV. The CDR3 is 14 amino acids. The CDR3 region has the DNA TGTGCCAGCAGCTTAGCGTGGACCTCCTACGAGCAGTACTTC. Translated, it gives CASSLAWTSYEQYF.

The genes are TRBV6-1 and TRBJ1-1; a possible D gene is TRBD1 (6 bases). Germline CDR1 and CDR2: MNHNS and SASEGT. The V and J ends lost 6 bases and 0 bases respectively, with 14 bases between them. The CDR3 loop spans 15 amino acids. The CDR3 nucleotides are TGTGCCAGCAGCAGGGGAGCCCCCTTGAACACTGAAGCTTTCTTT. Protein sequence: CASSRGAPLNTEAFF.

The chain links TRBV7-2 to TRBJ2-7; the match to TRBD2 covers 10 bases. The CDR3 contains 15 residues. The V gene's germline CDR1 is SGHTA and CDR2 FQGNSA. V dropped 1 base and J dropped 2; count of bases not matched to a gene: 2. The CDR3 region has the DNA TGTGCCAGCAGCTTAGAGACTAGCGGGCCCTACGAGCAGTACTTC. It yields the protein CASSLETSGPYEQYF.

This rearrangement joins TRBV7-9 to TRBJ1-1; TRBD1 aligns across 8 bases. The germline V gene has CDR1 SEHNR and CDR2 FQNEAQ (reference sequence). V dropped 4 bases and J dropped 4; count of bases not matched to a gene: 5. The CDR3 runs to 14 residues. The CDR3 here is CASSYQQGGTEAFF. The CDR3 bases are TGTGCCAGCAGCTACCAACAGGGGGGCACTGAAGCTTTCTTT.

The chain has TRBV10-3 and TRBJ2-6; D could derive from TRBD1 or TRBD2 (7 bases each). CDR1 is ENHRY and CDR2 is SYGVKD in the germline V gene. The CDR3 runs to 16 residues. Deletions cut 3 bases from V and 4 bases from J, with 13 bases between. CDR3 DNA sequence: TGTGCCATCAGTGAACAGGGGAGGGCCGGGGCCAACGTCCTGACTTTC. Amino acids: CAISEQGRAGANVLTF.

In nucleotides, the CDR3 is TGCAGCGTTACGCTTGGGACAGGACGATACGAGCAGTACTTC. It is translated as CSVTLGTGRYEQYF. The chain employs TRBV29-1 and TRBJ2-7; 8 bases map to TRBD1. This CDR3 has 14 amino acids. CDR1 SQVTM and CDR2 ANQGSEA come from the germline V gene. V gave up 5 bases and J gave up 4 bases; unmatched junction bases: 10.

The chain links TRBV5-1 to TRBJ1-1; D is possibly TRBD1 (5 bases). The V and J ends lost 3 bases and 3 bases respectively, with 9 bases between them. This CDR3 is built from 13 residues. Germline CDR1 SGHRS, CDR2 YFSETQ. CDR3 nucleotides: TGCGCCAGCAGCTCTCGAGGGGACACTGAAGCTTTCTTT. As protein: CASSSRGDTEAFF.

The chain links TRBV5-6 to TRBJ1-5, with D hard to call. CDR3 length: 16 amino acids. CDR1 and CDR2 from the germline V gene are SGHDT and YYEEEE. Trimming shortened V by 0 bases and J by 5 bases, and 15 bases separated the two germline ends. The CDR3 here is CASSLGPPSAYQPQHF. CDR3 sequence (DNA): TGTGCCAGCAGCTTGGGGCCTCCCTCGGCCTATCAGCCCCAGCATTTT.

This clone rates as medium-sized. Here the CDR3 reads CASSPGLAVQDTYEQYF. Here the CDR3 DNA reads TGTGCCAGCAGCCCCGGACTAGCGGTACAAGATACCTACGAGCAGTACTTC. The chain is built from TRBV5-6 and TRBJ2-7, with 10 nucleotides matching TRBD2. There are 17 residues in the CDR3. Germline trimming cut 4 bases from V and 2 bases from J; bases unmatched to any gene: 12. Per the germline V gene, CDR1 is SGHDT and CDR2 is YYEEEE. The full variable domain, completed using reference TRBV5-6 and TRBJ2-7, is DAGVTQSPTHLIKTRGQQVTLRCSPKSGHDTVSWYQQALGQGPQFIFQYYEEEERQRGNFPDRFSGHQFPNYSSELNVNALLLGDSALYLCASSPGLAVQDTYEQYFGPGTRLTVT.

In this sample, this clone turned up once. The chain links TRBV19 to TRBJ2-1; the D is unclear. Per germline, CDR1 LNHDA and CDR2 SQIVND (reference sequence). Trimming removed 3 bases at V and 0 bases at J, with 12 bases between. The CDR3 totals 16 residues. The CDR3 sequence: CASSMGGDFSYNEQFF. The CDR3 DNA reads TGTGCCAGTAGTATGGGCGGAGACTTCTCCTACAATGAGCAGTTCTTC.

The chain is built from TRBV19 and TRBJ1-1; the D is unclear. With 3 bases removed from V and 0 bases from J, the gap between germline ends came to 17 bases. From germline, CDR1 is LNHDA and CDR2 SQIVND (reference sequence). This CDR3 spans 17 amino acids. In DNA form, the CDR3 reads TGTGCCAGTAGTATTGGACCGCCAGGTCGGGTGAACACTGAAGCTTTCTTT. It yields the protein CASSIGPPGRVNTEAFF.

A few counts support this clone. The V and J genes are TRBV9 and TRBJ2-2; 8 bases match TRBD2. This CDR3 comprises 17 residues. The germline gives CDR1 SGDLS, CDR2 YYNGEE. The V and J ends lost 5 bases and 3 bases, in that order; junction bases with no gene match: 12. The CDR3: CASRPPTGGPDTGELFF. DNA for the CDR3: TGTGCCAGCAGGCCCCCTACGGGAGGGCCGGACACCGGGGAGCTGTTTTTT.

The chain combines TRBV5-6 with TRBJ2-7; TRBD1 agrees at 8 bases. V lost 4 bases and J lost 3; bases outside the gene matches: 9. CDR1 and CDR2 (germline): SGHDT, YYEEEE. CDR3 size: 15 residues. DNA of the CDR3: TGTGCCAGCAGCGCTGAGACAGGGGAGAGCTACGAGCAGTACTTC. Protein: CASSAETGESYEQYF. Looking up the rest from reference TRBV5-6 and TRBJ2-7 gives the full variable domain: DAGVTQSPTHLIKTRGQQVTLRCSPKSGHDTVSWYQQALGQGPQFIFQYYEEEERQRGNFPDRFSGHQFPNYSSELNVNALLLGDSALYLCASSAETGESYEQYFGPGTRLTVT.

This rearrangement joins TRBV2 to TRBJ1-5; TRBD1 agrees at 8 bases. Germline V gives CDR1 SNHLY, CDR2 FYNNEI. J lost 0 bases, V lost 6 bases, and 7 bases had no gene match. This CDR3 has 16 residues. The CDR3 spells CASSFGQGLSNQPQHF. The CDR3 DNA is TGTGCCAGCAGCTTCGGACAGGGACTTAGCAATCAGCCCCAGCATTTT.

The chain recombines TRBV9 with TRBJ2-1; D not resolved. This CDR3 has 14 amino acids. Per the germline V gene, CDR1 is SGDLS and CDR2 is YYNGEE. Trimming pared 4 bases from V and 0 bases from J, leaving 8 bases between. In nucleotides, the CDR3 is TGTGCCAGCAGCTCTGCGGACTCCTACAATGAGCAGTTCTTC. Protein: CASSSADSYNEQFF.

The chain employs TRBV7-6 and TRBJ2-2; possible D gene TRBD2, 5 bases. Germline CDR1 SGHVS, CDR2 FNYEAQ. The CDR3 is 12 amino acids. The CDR3 bases are TGTGCTGCCGTTCGGGGCACCGGGGAGCTGTTTTTT. This encodes CAAVRGTGELFF.

The J gene is TRBJ2-7, the V gene TRBV7-2, with 10 bases lining up with TRBD1. Looked up from germline, CDR1 is SGHTA and CDR2 is FQGNSA. The CDR3 spans 14 residues. V trimming: 6 bases; J trimming: 4 bases; junction bases outside the gene matches: 6. The CDR3 reads CASSLPGQGYEQYF. In nucleotides, the CDR3 is TGTGCCAGCAGTTTACCGGGACAGGGGTACGAGCAGTACTTC.

The chain carries TRBV7-9 and TRBJ1-1; D remains unclear. The V end lost 5 bases, the J end lost 2 bases, and 9 bases lay between the germline ends. This CDR3 has 13 residues. CDR1 and CDR2 from the germline V gene are SEHNR and FQNEAQ (reference sequence). CDR3 protein: CASSRTSNTEAFF. As DNA, the CDR3 is TGTGCCAGCAGCCGGACTTCAAACACTGAAGCTTTCTTT.

V usage is TRBV19 and J usage is TRBJ1-1; D gene ambiguous. Trimming took 3 bases from V and 0 from J, leaving 11 bases between them. The germline gives CDR1 LNHDA, CDR2 SQIVND (reference sequence). The CDR3 length is 15 residues. The CDR3 reads CASSMFGDMNTEAFF. CDR3 DNA: TGTGCCAGTAGTATGTTCGGTGACATGAACACTGAAGCTTTCTTT.

The CDR3 DNA is TGCAGCGTTGAGTCACTAGCGGCCCACAATGAGCAGTTCTTC. Translation: CSVESLAAHNEQFF. The V gene is TRBV29-1, the J gene TRBJ2-1; 8 positions agree with TRBD2. This CDR3 is built from 14 residues. CDR1 is SQVTM, CDR2 ANQGSEA, per germline. V lost 3 bases and J lost 5; bases outside the gene matches: 6.